This TCR beta chain came from a study of tumor-infiltrating lymphocytes in localized non-small cell lung cancer. Study summary: Some samples were collected after neoadjuvant chemotherapy; smokers, never-smokers and several histologies were included. From each patient, both tumor and uninvolved lung, non-adjacent to tumor, were sampled.

Sequencing used immunoSEQ multiplex PCR; TCRdb keeps in-frame clones, though not all of them. The table lists about 10,000 clones, roughly 80% of them singletons, with approximately 19% in the top ten. This clone is a singleton in its sample. The antigen remains unidentified. General study results and limits: TCR sequencing covered a subset of patients with enough tissue. T-cell fraction did not differ between immunotypes IM1 and IM2.

The germline V and J ends were trimmed by 2 bases and 6 bases, with 7 bases remaining between them. The CDR3 length is 12 residues. Germline CDR1 GTSNPN, CDR2 SVGIG (reference sequence). The TCR comes from a human donor with non-small cell lung cancer. This sequence joins TRBV30 and TRBJ2-2, with D tentatively TRBD1 or TRBD2 (5 bases each). The sequenced sample was uninvolved lung tissue not adjacent to the tumor. CDR3: CAWSRGAGELFF. For the CDR3, the DNA is TGTGCCTGGAGTCGAGGGGCCGGGGAGCTGTTTTTT. Filled out from reference TRBV30 and TRBJ2-2, the complete variable domain reads SQTIHQWPATLVQPVGSPLSLECTVEGTSNPNLYWYRQAAGRGLQLLFYSVGIGQISSEVPQNLSASRPQDRQFILSSKKLLLSDSGFYLCAWSRGAGELFFGEGSRLTVL.